This T cell receptor beta chain was captured in a study of blood T cell repertoires in COVID-19. Per the authors' pipeline: Amplification of reference gene primers was used by the study to estimate nucleated cell counts. Some clones are missing from TCRdb's copy, which holds only in-frame ones; the method was immunoSEQ multiplex PCR. The V and J calls and clone size come from that table; D and trimming were worked out from the DNA. Among 210,000 or so clones listed, 87% were seen once. This TCR was sampled from a woman aged 18-29 years who had recovered from COVID-19. The sequenced sample consisted of peripheral blood.

The CDR3 spells CASSLEGNRNTEAFF. The CDR3, as DNA: TGTGCCAGCAGCTTAGAGGGGAACCGGAACACTGAAGCTTTCTTT. The chain recombines TRBV7-9 with TRBJ1-1, with D possibly being TRBD1 (5 bases). This CDR3 is built from 15 residues. The germline V gene has CDR1 SEHNR and CDR2 FQNEAQ (reference sequence). The V end was cut by 1 base, the J end by 1 base, with 10 bases between.